The T cell receptor (beta chain) described here comes from a study of shared clonotypes between healthy human individuals (TCRdb year 2020). As for the study more broadly: The cohort included a few men and a couple of women between 18 and 49 years of age. To estimate repertoire size and how much clonotype sharing occurs between individuals, the study deeply sequenced the blood TCR repertoires of a handful of healthy adults. Per donor, leukapheresis produced somewhere between about 0.8 and 9 billion PBMCs. To increase sequencing depth and limit assay-specific biases, TCR repertoire library preparation and sequencing were carried out by different laboratories using diverse techniques. Per donor, three plates each were used for CD4 naive and CD4 memory, two for CD8 naive, and one for CD8 memory.

TCR CDR3 regions were amplified from genomic DNA by multiplex PCR using the deep immunoSEQ assay. Extracted genomic DNA from each cell subset was distributed evenly across all wells of several immunoSEQ 96-well plates, and each plate was treated as a replicate. For sorted subsets, approximately 190 ng genomic DNA, equal to 30,000 or so T cell genomes, was loaded into each replicate PCR. The purified libraries were quantified using a Qubit 3.0 fluorometer, sized with a Bioanalyzer 2100, and then quantified again using the KAPA Library Quantification kit. A separate single-read 150-cycle Illumina NextSeq 550 flow cell was used to sequence each immunoSEQ 96-well plate. In the source study's methods: Because the immunoSEQ output held only junctional sequences and lacked quality scores, the filtering could not match the filtering applied to full-length reads. To assign V/J genes and CDR3, sequences were annotated against IMGT germline references using PyIR, a Python wrapper for IgBLAST v1.9. Reads were removed for weak V/J assignments (E-value above 1e-6), missing CDR3, stop codons, out-of-frame junctions, or ambiguous translated residues. V3J clonotypes were defined by identical inferred V gene, J gene, and CDR3 amino acid sequence. Percentage overlap between repertoires was calculated by dividing the number of shared unique clonotypes by the size of the smaller repertoire. Richness of each repertoire was evaluated using RTK rarefaction, the Chao1 estimator, and Recon v2.1 estimates of unobserved clonotypes. Generation probabilities for all TCRbeta clonotypes obtained by the gDNA method from a handful of donors were computed using OLGA. What TCRdb holds here is the immuneACCESS table cut down to in-frame rearrangements. Part of the clones is not present; checked against another copy, under half of the missing clones reflect an unresolved V gene, and the others are unexplained. V, J and clone size are those of that table, while D and trimming were read from the DNA. The table for this sample lists roughly 2 million clones; just under 95% of them were counted only once. Together, the top ten hold roughly 1% of the sample.

CD8 naive samples were obtained by positive selection for CCR7 among CD45RO-negative cells, yielding a CD45RA+CCR7+ population from which TemRA cells were excluded. Donors were healthy HIV-negative adults with no recently reported acute infections or vaccinations. All donors were Caucasian adults living in Nashville, Tennessee, USA. Blood was collected by leukapheresis, and PBMCs were isolated by Ficoll-Histopaque density gradient centrifugation and then cryopreserved in liquid nitrogen vapor phase. Analytical flow cytometry was used to check the purity and quantity of each magnetically sorted T cell population. Each sorted fraction had its genomic DNA isolated and then quantified by UV absorbance on a Nanodrop 2000c. General findings and caveats noted by the study authors: Because the study included a small number of donors, the genetic and exposure-history diversity represented was limited. Sampling was restricted to blood, and TCR repertoires in tissues likely differ from the TCR repertoires found in blood. When a few donors were compared, the shared fraction of clonotypes was about 5.2% for naive CD4, 3.5% for naive CD8, about 2.5% for memory CD4, and about 0.36% for memory CD8. Rarefaction of sorted-subset datasets indicated incomplete sequencing despite the large sequencing depth. Pairwise subsampling led to the expectation that sequencing depth would affect the degree of clonotype sharing among donors. Clonotypes shared by all four sorted-subset donors showed higher generation probabilities than non-shared clonotypes. Naive subsets generally had larger estimated clonotype richness than memory subsets.

V loses 0 bases of germline sequence and J loses 3 bases, and the interval between the two ends is 10 bases. The CDR1 and CDR2 encoded by the germline V gene are SGHRS and YFSETQ. The CDR3, cysteine through phenylalanine, is 14 amino acids long. The read is trimmed to its CDR3 DNA, 42 bases read in frame from base 1. As concerns this clone: Its antigen specificity is not known. Base-call qualities are not available, and no considerably larger clone is one nucleotide away.

This receptor chain uses TRBV5-1 and TRBJ2-7; the D match is possibly TRBD1 or TRBD2, with 5 bases aligned in each. Sequenced input: naive CD8+ T cells sorted from blood. Explained via the paper, the cell subset or site label denotes: CD45RA+CCR7+. The receptor comes from a young man in good health. For the CDR3, the sequence is CASSLAWDGYEQYF. The nucleotide sequence reads TGCGCCAGCAGCTTGGCCTGGGACGGCTACGAGCAGTACTTC.